This T cell receptor beta chain is drawn from a study of regulatory T cells in long-lasting Graves disease. The study, taken as a whole, reports: The TCR repertoire of persistent Graves' patients was less diverse than that of newly diagnosed ones.

Arm-PCR of CDR3 regions and iRepertoire HTBI primers were the basis on which TCR beta libraries were built. Each CDR3 protein gets one entry after TCRdb re-called the multiplex PCR reads with MiXCR. The sample yields 650,000 to 850,000 distinct CDR3 sequences, about 30% seen once. Described time point: persistent/refractory GD, antithyroid drugs over 5 years with positive TRAb. Researchers made the TCR library from RNA that was extracted from PBMCs. Each patient gave approximately 9 milliliters of EDTA-anticoagulated peripheral blood. As concerns this clonotype: Its antigen remains unknown.

The sample here was peripheral blood mononuclear cells (PBMCs), taken when the disease was refractory, from a patient treated with antithyroid drugs. The TCR comes from a female donor with Graves disease.

The CDR3 DNA follows: TGTGCCAGCAGTCGGTCGACCGGGACAGGGCATATGGGCGAGCAGTACTTC. Its protein product is CASSRSTGTGHMGEQYF. The chain recombines TRBV12-3 or TRBV12-4 with TRBJ2-7; TRBD1 matches at 9 bases. J gave up 6 bases and V 5 bases, and 17 bases lay outside the gene matches. The CDR3 sequence is 17 residues long.